Shown below are 27 T cell receptor beta chains from a single sample sequenced in a study of human thymus T cells (dated by TCRdb to 2019 to 2021). Library preparation employed the immunoSEQ multiplex PCR assay. TCRdb provides this immuneACCESS table in a form limited to in-frame rearrangements. Some clones are lacking; in checked studies, under half of them reflect an unresolved V gene, and why the rest are absent is not known. The table for this sample lists under 95,000 clones; 85% to 95% of them were counted only once. The biggest ten clones account for under 0.04% of the sample. Thymus tissue was obtained as surgical resects removed during corrective cardiac surgery. Specimen: thymus tissue. The receptors were sampled from a girl under three years old with a congenital heart defect but otherwise immunologically healthy.

The chain carries TRBV9 and TRBJ1-2; no firm D call. The CDR3 runs 13 residues. Germline V gene data show CDR1 as SGDLS and CDR2 as YYNGEE. Deletions cut 0 bases from V and 1 base from J, with 4 bases between. The DNA of the CDR3 is TGTGCCAGCAGCGTAGGGGGTAACTATGGCTACACCTTC. It encodes CASSVGGNYGYTF.

The chain joins TRBV18 to TRBJ1-2; D is uncertain. The germline V and J ends were trimmed by 2 bases and 1 base, with 11 bases remaining between them. Per germline, CDR1 KGHSH and CDR2 LQKENI. The CDR3 has 15 residues. The CDR3 here is CASSPTGYYNYGYTF. CDR3 DNA sequence: TGTGCCAGCTCACCAACGGGATACTATAACTATGGCTACACCTTC.

This sequence joins TRBV7-9 and TRBJ1-5; D gene uncertain. The CDR3 totals 12 residues. Per germline, CDR1 SEHNR and CDR2 FQNEAQ (reference sequence). Trimming took 5 bases from V and 7 from J, leaving 9 bases between them. The CDR3 nucleotides read TGTGCCAGCAGCGCGGAAGCCCAGCCCCAGCATTTT. It encodes CASSAEAQPQHF.

The V gene is TRBV10-1, the J gene TRBJ2-2; 8 bases line up with TRBD1. Germline V gene sequence: CDR1 WNHNN, CDR2 SYGVQD (reference sequence). The CDR3 is 17 residues long. Unmatched junction bases numbered 15, after V lost 10 bases and J lost 2 bases. The CDR3: CATSLPLGQGNTGELFF. The CDR3 DNA is TGCGCCACCTCCCTCCCGCTAGGACAGGGAAACACCGGGGAGCTGTTTTTT.

The V and J genes are TRBV4-2 and TRBJ1-2; 9 positions match TRBD1. Germline loops: CDR1 LGHNA, CDR2 YNFKEQ. CDR3 length: 16 amino acids. With V trimmed by 4 bases and J by 2 bases, 8 bases remained unmatched. In DNA form, the CDR3 reads TGTGCCAGCAGCCTTCACGGACAGGGGCGAAACTATGGCTACACCTTC. It is translated as CASSLHGQGRNYGYTF.

V and J are TRBV5-1 and TRBJ1-4; D not resolved. This CDR3 comprises 20 residues. V was trimmed by 2 bases and J by 0 bases, leaving 23 bases between them. CDR1 is SGHRS, CDR2 YFSETQ, per germline. For the CDR3, the DNA is TGCGCCAGCAGCTTCCTATCGGTGGCCGGAGACCCTGCAACTAATGAAAAACTGTTTTTT. This translates into CASSFLSVAGDPATNEKLFF.

This chain connects TRBV25-1 to TRBJ2-1; D is unresolved. The germline V gene encodes CDR1 MGHDK and CDR2 SYGVNS. This CDR3 region has 16 residues. V lost 1 base and J 0 bases, leaving 10 bases between the germline ends. CDR3 loop: CASSEFGTVSYNEQFF. The CDR3 nucleotides are TGTGCCAGCAGTGAATTCGGCACAGTCTCCTACAATGAGCAGTTCTTC.

The V and J genes are TRBV18 and TRBJ2-2; the D gene could be TRBD1 or TRBD2 (5 bases each). The CDR3 is 16 residues long. The V and J ends lost 3 bases and 2 bases respectively, with 13 bases between them. Germline-derived CDR1 and CDR2 are KGHSH and LQKENI. The chain's CDR3 is CASSPGPGRNTGELFF. CDR3 nucleotides: TGTGCCAGCTCACCGGGGCCGGGGAGAAACACCGGGGAGCTGTTTTTT.

This sequence joins TRBV19 and TRBJ2-1, with TRBD2 matching 13 bases. In germline, CDR1 is LNHDA, CDR2 SQIVND (reference sequence). V was pared by 3 bases and J by 1 base, with 12 bases of the junction left unmatched. The CDR3 length is 20 residues. As DNA, the CDR3 is TGTGCCAGTAGTATCAGTCTAACTAGCGGGAGGGTTGGGTCCTACAATGAGCAGTTCTTC. Translated, it gives CASSISLTSGRVGSYNEQFF.

V is TRBV28 and J is TRBJ1-2, with no clear D. Per germline, CDR1 MDHEN and CDR2 SYDVKM. The CDR3 is 15 residues long. Deletions cut 5 bases from V and 2 bases from J, with 15 bases between. The CDR3 sequence: CASSSPSADNYGYTF. The CDR3 nucleotides read TGTGCCAGCAGTAGTCCCTCGGCAGACAACTATGGCTACACCTTC.

The CDR3 loop reads CASSEDRLLSYEQYF. In DNA, the CDR3 is TGTGCCAGCAGTGAGGACAGGCTCCTCTCCTACGAGCAGTACTTC. The chain combines TRBV6-1 with TRBJ2-7; 7 bases match TRBD1. Germline V gene lookup returns CDR1 MNHNS and CDR2 SASEGT. V shed 3 bases and J 0 bases; nucleotides not matched to a gene: 5. The CDR3 is made up of 15 amino acids.

V usage is TRBV19 and J usage is TRBJ1-1; 7 nucleotides match TRBD1. This CDR3 is built from 13 residues. Germline V gene sequence: CDR1 LNHDA, CDR2 SQIVND (reference sequence). Germline trimming cut 5 bases from V and 4 bases from J; bases unmatched to any gene: 4. Here the CDR3 reads CASSPGGSTEAFF. The DNA of the CDR3 is TGTGCCAGTAGTCCAGGGGGGTCCACTGAAGCTTTCTTT.

The chain recombines TRBV10-3 with TRBJ1-2; D may be TRBD1 (6 bases). The CDR3 sequence is 12 residues long. Germline lookup yields CDR1 ENHRY and CDR2 SYGVKD. The germline V and J ends were trimmed by 3 bases and 8 bases, with 10 bases remaining between them. CDR3 sequence reads: CAISDGGGGYTF. Here the CDR3 DNA reads TGTGCCATCAGTGACGGAGGGGGAGGCTACACCTTC.

The chain has TRBV7-9 and TRBJ2-7, with 9 bases matching TRBD1. Unmatched junction bases numbered 8, after V lost 5 bases and J lost 6 bases. The V gene's germline CDR1 is SEHNR and CDR2 FQNEAQ (reference sequence). This CDR3 is built from 14 residues. CDR3 in amino acids: CASSPRDRVGEQYF. Here the CDR3 DNA reads TGTGCCAGCAGCCCCCGGGACAGGGTAGGCGAGCAGTACTTC.

The V call is TRBV6-6, the J call TRBJ2-7; 9 nucleotides agree with TRBD2. J lost 3 bases, V lost 7 bases, and 13 bases had no gene match. CDR3 size: 16 residues. The germline gives CDR1 MNHNY, CDR2 SVGAGI (reference sequence). The CDR3 loop reads CASTPRSLAGYYEQYF. The DNA of the CDR3 is TGTGCCAGCACCCCTCGGTCCCTAGCGGGGTACTACGAGCAGTACTTC.

The chain recombines TRBV7-2 with TRBJ2-7, with D possibly TRBD2 on 6 matching bases. Germline V gene sequence: CDR1 SGHTA, CDR2 FQGNSA. There are 12 residues in the CDR3. The germline V and J ends were trimmed by 5 bases and 12 bases, with 17 bases remaining between them. The CDR3 bases are TGTGCCAGCAGCCCCCCCGGGAGAGGTTTGTACTTC. It encodes CASSPPGRGLYF.

The CDR3 reads CSGLDSSNEQFF. CDR3 bases: TGCAGCGGTCTCGACTCATCCAATGAGCAGTTCTTC. The chain recombines TRBV29-1 with TRBJ2-1; no clear D. Per germline, CDR1 SQVTM and CDR2 ANQGSEA. The CDR3 sequence is 12 residues long. Trimming removed 7 bases from V and 6 bases from J, with 13 bases in between.

This clone was seen once. The rearrangement joins TRBV4-1 to TRBJ2-7; 12 bases are a match to TRBD2. After removal of 4 bases from V and 2 bases from J, the junction contained 6 bases not matched to a gene. CDR1 and CDR2 from the germline V gene are MGHRA and YSYEKL. The length of the CDR3 is 16 residues. CDR3 coding DNA: TGCGCCAGCAGCCTTAATGGACTAGCGGGAACCTACGAGCAGTACTTC. It codes for CASSLNGLAGTYEQYF.

J is TRBJ2-1 and V is TRBV28; 10 nucleotides line up with TRBD2. This CDR3 has 20 amino acids. The germline CDR1 and CDR2 sequences are MDHEN and SYDVKM. Germline trimming cut 6 bases from V and 7 bases from J; bases unmatched to any gene: 24. The CDR3 sequence is CASRPYPRLKAGGPTNEQFF. CDR3 in DNA: TGTGCCAGCAGACCCTATCCCCGGCTTAAAGCGGGAGGGCCAACTAATGAGCAGTTCTTC.

The chain links TRBV7-3 to TRBJ2-3; TRBD2 matches 14 bases. Germline-derived CDR1 and CDR2 are SGHTA and FQGTGA. The CDR3 extends over 16 amino acids. Trimming cost V 5 bases and J 9 bases; bases outside gene matches: 10. CDR3 sequence (DNA): TGTGCCAGCAGCGCGGCCGGGACTAGCGGGAGAGACACGCAGTATTTT. This translates into CASSAAGTSGRDTQYF. The whole variable domain, filled in from reference TRBV7-3 and TRBJ2-3, reads GAGVSQTPSNKVTEKGKYVELRCDPISGHTALYWYRQSLGQGPEFLIYFQGTGAADDSGLPNDRFFAVRPEGSVSTLKIQRTERGDSAVYLCASSAAGTSGRDTQYFGPGTRLTVL.

The chain joins TRBV27 to TRBJ1-1, with 7 bases matching TRBD1. After removal of 5 bases from V and 1 base from J, the junction contained 4 bases not matched to a gene. Germline values: CDR1 MNHEY, CDR2 SMNVEV (reference sequence). The CDR3 covers 14 residues. CDR3 nucleotides: TGTGCCAGCAGTCCCCGGACAGGGAACACTGAAGCTTTCTTT. Residues: CASSPRTGNTEAFF.

The chain has TRBV11-2 and TRBJ2-4; unclear D gene. The CDR3 loop spans 13 amino acids. From germline, CDR1 is SGHAT and CDR2 FQNNGV. The V end lost 3 bases, the J end lost 5 bases, and 8 bases lay between the germline ends. The CDR3 protein is CASSLVRQNIQYF. The CDR3 DNA follows: TGTGCCAGCAGCTTGGTACGGCAAAACATTCAGTACTTC.

This clone was seen just once. The V call is TRBV6-5, the J call TRBJ2-1; D may be TRBD2 (6 bases). Germline CDR1 is MNHEY and CDR2 is SVGAGI. V was trimmed by 6 bases and J by 8 bases, leaving 20 bases between them. The length of the CDR3 is 15 residues. The CDR3 sequence is CASRLGGGKGYEQFF. The CDR3, as DNA: TGTGCCAGCAGATTGGGAGGCGGGAAGGGCTATGAGCAGTTCTTC.

This clone was counted once. The chain joins TRBV15 to TRBJ2-7, with TRBD2 identical over 9 bases. This CDR3 region has 18 residues. In germline, CDR1 is LNHNV, CDR2 YYDKDF (reference sequence). Trimming at V came to 0 bases and at J to 4 bases, leaving 13 bases not matched to a gene. DNA for the CDR3: TGTGCCACCAGCAGAGATTCTCCTAGCGGGAAGTTCTGGTACGAGCAGTACTTC. Its translation is CATSRDSPSGKFWYEQYF.

V is TRBV12-5 and J is TRBJ2-5; TRBD2 matches 12 bases. The trim removed 0 bases at V and 4 bases at J, leaving 3 bases unmatched. Germline V gene lookup returns CDR1 LGHNT and CDR2 FRNRAP. CDR3 size: 16 residues. The CDR3 DNA reads TGTGCTAGTGGTTTGGTCCCTAGCGGGAGGGGAGAGACCCAGTACTTC. Amino acid sequence: CASGLVPSGRGETQYF.

The chain is built from TRBV10-2 and TRBJ2-1; TRBD2 matches 10 bases. Germline V gives CDR1 WSHSY, CDR2 SAAADI. The CDR3 consists of 13 residues. V was pared by 3 bases and J by 9 bases, with 2 bases of the junction left unmatched. Here the CDR3 reads CASSERTSGEQFF. DNA for the CDR3: TGCGCCAGCAGTGAAAGGACTAGCGGTGAGCAGTTCTTC.

J is TRBJ2-5 and V is TRBV27; D might be TRBD1 (6 bases). With 2 bases removed from V and 4 bases from J, the gap between germline ends came to 8 bases. The germline V gene encodes CDR1 MNHEY and CDR2 SMNVEV (reference sequence). The CDR3 runs 13 residues. CDR3 coding DNA: TGTGCCAGCAGTTTAAGGGGGTTAGAGACCCAGTACTTC. Protein: CASSLRGLETQYF.